The TCR beta chain under discussion was sequenced for a study of T cells after posttransplantation cyclophosphamide. Using immunoSEQ multiplex PCR, the repertoire was profiled, and TCRdb retains in-frame clones only, with some absent. The sample contains about 2,600 clones, 55% to 80% of which appear only once. Germline V gene sequence: CDR1 SEHNR, CDR2 FQNEAQ (reference sequence). This CDR3 contains 16 residues. V lost 11 bases and J lost 3; bases outside the gene matches: 12. Whole-study results and caveats: Later post-transplant blood repertoires were often dominated by donor CD8+ memory clones. TRB clonality was highly associated with recipient CMV seropositivity and reactivation.

A marrow graft followed busulfan-fludarabine conditioning, with cyclophosphamide on days +3 and +4. Regarding this clone: Its antigen is undetermined.

The sequencing used PBMCs, collected 30 days after allogeneic stem cell transplant with posttransplant cyclophosphamide. This TCR derives from a female patient between 50 and 60 years old who received an allogeneic stem cell transplant from a related donor, was CMV-positive, and had no GVHD. Some T cells may be supplied by the graft donor. This chain links TRBV7-9 with TRBJ2-1; 11 nucleotides agree with TRBD2. The CDR3 reads CAGGVGTSGNYNEQFF. Here the CDR3 DNA reads TGTGCCGGGGGAGTCGGGACTAGCGGTAACTACAATGAGCAGTTCTTC.